Shown below are 27 T cell receptor beta chains from a single sample sequenced in a study of metastatic and nonmetastatic thyroid tumors. Not a single patient had been given any form of treatment at any point before undergoing thyroid surgery. Through MiXCR, TCRdb re-clonotyped the PCR reads. The table records thousands of clones, around 29% of them present only once. Input material: tumor tissue. These receptors came from a female donor with papillary thyroid cancer or a benign thyroid nodule (not recorded which). Some clones in this sample may be carry-over from other donors' samples.

This clone qualifies as medium-sized. The CDR3 bases are TGTGCCAGCAGTCGCACACAGGGGGCGGGGTACGAGCAGTACTTC. Its translation: CASSRTQGAGYEQYF. The chain carries TRBV6-2 or TRBV6-3 and TRBJ2-7; 9 nucleotides line up with TRBD1. Germline values: CDR1 MNHEY, CDR2 SVGEGT. CDR3 length: 15 amino acids. J was trimmed by 4 bases and V by 5 bases; bases with no gene match: 9.

The chain combines TRBV11-3 with TRBJ2-2; D perhaps matches TRBD2 (6 bases). CDR3 length: 15 residues. V was shortened by 0 bases and J by 7 bases, with 12 bases between the two germline ends. Germline V gives CDR1 SGHNT, CDR2 YENEEA. This CDR3 reads CASSLDSTSGGELFF. DNA for the CDR3: TGTGCCAGCAGCTTAGATTCGACTAGTGGCGGGGAGCTGTTTTTT.

The gene calls are TRBV27 and TRBJ1-3; 7 bases agree with TRBD1. Unmatched junction bases numbered 12, after V lost 5 bases and J lost 2 bases. In germline, CDR1 is MNHEY, CDR2 SMNVEV (reference sequence). The CDR3 extends over 17 amino acids. The CDR3 region is CASSPSRGLVPGNTIYF. The DNA for the CDR3 is TGTGCCAGCAGTCCTTCCAGGGGGTTAGTCCCTGGAAACACCATATATTTT.

This clone was detected a few times. The chain joins TRBV6-6 to TRBJ1-1; 9 nucleotides align to TRBD1. The length of the CDR3 is 14 residues. Germline V gene lookup returns CDR1 MNHNY and CDR2 SVGAGI (reference sequence). The junction had 5 bases not matched to a gene; V was cut back by 2 bases and J by 7 bases. In nucleotides, the CDR3 is TGTGCCAGCAGTTACGGGACAGGGTCAATTGAAGCTTTCTTT. It codes for CASSYGTGSIEAFF.

This clone is labeled as medium-sized. The V call is TRBV9, the J call TRBJ1-2, with D perhaps matching TRBD1 (5 bases). Trimming took 4 bases from V and 2 from J, leaving 12 bases between them. The germline V gene has CDR1 SGDLS and CDR2 YYNGEE. CDR3 length: 14 amino acids. CDR3 protein: CASSSSWGNYGYTF. The CDR3 coding sequence is TGTGCCAGCAGCTCCTCCTGGGGGAACTATGGCTACACCTTC.

This chain links TRBV19 with TRBJ2-5; 7 bases fit TRBD2. CDR3 length: 14 amino acids. J was trimmed by 2 bases and V by 3 bases; bases with no gene match: 3. CDR1 is LNHDA, CDR2 SQIVND, per germline (reference sequence). The CDR3 nucleotides are TGTGCCAGTAGTATCCCCGGGGGGCAAGAGACCCAGTACTTC. It codes for CASSIPGGQETQYF.

This chain joins TRBV6-2 or TRBV6-3 and TRBJ1-1, with D possibly being TRBD1 (5 bases). Germline values: CDR1 MNHEY, CDR2 SVGEGT. This CDR3 has 13 amino acids. Trimming shortened V by 2 bases and J by 1 base, and 5 bases separated the two germline ends. CDR3 residues: CASSYRGNTEAFF. CDR3 sequence (DNA): TGTGCCAGCAGTTACAGGGGGAACACTGAAGCTTTCTTT.

This clone showed up just a few times. The chain carries TRBV2 and TRBJ1-2; maybe TRBD1 (5 bases). V lost 4 bases, J lost 6 bases, and 15 bases lay in between. The CDR3 runs to 14 residues. Per germline, CDR1 SNHLY and CDR2 FYNNEI. CDR3 sequence reads: CASSGPGNENGYTF. The CDR3, as DNA: TGTGCCAGCAGTGGGCCAGGGAATGAGAATGGCTACACCTTC.

To note about this clone: One junction end disagrees with the germline gene, perhaps due to a read error. The CDR3 DNA reads as TGTGCCAGCAGCCCTCTAGCGGGAGGCACCGACAATGAGCAGTTTTTC. This encodes CASSPLAGGTDNEQFF. J is TRBJ2-1 and V is TRBV11-2, with 11 bases that match TRBD2. The germline CDR1 and CDR2 sequences are SGHAT and FQNNGV. The CDR3 contains 16 residues.

This clone is labeled medium-sized. The chain has TRBV5-1 and TRBJ2-2; unclear D gene. V gave up 0 bases and J gave up 3 bases, with 3 bases separating them. This CDR3 has 13 residues. Germline V gives CDR1 SGHRS, CDR2 YFSETQ. CDR3 in amino acids: CASSLEYTGELFF. In DNA, the CDR3 is TGCGCCAGCAGCTTGGAGTACACCGGGGAGCTGTTTTTT. The variable domain in full, completed from reference TRBV5-1 and TRBJ2-2, reads KAGVTQTPRYLIKTRGQQVTLSCSPISGHRSVSWYQQTPGQGLQFLFEYFSETQRNKGNFPGRFSGRQFSNSRSEMNVSTLELGDSALYLCASSLEYTGELFFGEGSRLTVL.

The genes are TRBV5-1 and TRBJ1-2; D is perhaps TRBD1 (6 bases). The CDR3 extends over 13 amino acids. V gave up 4 bases and J gave up 8 bases, with 15 bases separating them. CDR1 SGHRS and CDR2 YFSETQ come from the germline V gene. The CDR3 DNA reads TGCGCCAGCAGCGTCACAGGGAAGGAGGGCTACACCTTC. Its protein is CASSVTGKEGYTF.

This clone turned up a few times. The genes are TRBV28 and TRBJ2-1, with D perhaps TRBD1 or TRBD2 (5 bases each). CDR3 length equals 14 residues. Germline V gene data show CDR1 as MDHEN and CDR2 as SYDVKM. V was clipped by 7 bases and J by 8 bases, with 18 bases between them. CDR3 sequence (DNA): TGTGCCAGCAACCGGGACCGTAAGCAGGATGAGCAGTTCTTC. Protein product: CASNRDRKQDEQFF.

This clone is deemed medium-sized (0.01 to 0.1%). The chain uses TRBV12-3 or TRBV12-4 and TRBJ2-2; D might be TRBD2 (6 bases). The CDR3 covers 17 residues. Trimming removed 5 bases at V and 4 bases at J, with 20 bases between. The chain's CDR3 is CASSGGVKRISTGELFF. Written as DNA, the CDR3 is TGTGCCAGCAGTGGAGGGGTGAAGCGGATCTCCACCGGGGAGCTGTTTTTT.

The table lists this clone with many counts. V and J are TRBV5-6 and TRBJ1-5; D is perhaps TRBD1 (6 bases). The CDR3 totals 12 residues. Per the germline V gene, CDR1 is SGHDT and CDR2 is YYEEEE. Trimming took off 4 bases at V and 10 bases at J, with 12 bases between the two ends. Here the CDR3 DNA reads TGTGCCAGCAGCCGTCCAGGGGTTCCCCAGCATTTT. It codes for CASSRPGVPQHF.

This clone is categorized as medium-sized. The same CDR3 arises from other DNA sequences in this sample as well. The genes are TRBV19 and TRBJ1-1; D possibly corresponds to TRBD1 (6 bases). The CDR3 is made up of 14 amino acids. Germline values: CDR1 LNHDA, CDR2 SQIVND (reference sequence). The V end was cut by 9 bases, the J end by 4 bases, with 18 bases between. The CDR3 DNA follows: TGTGCCAGCGTACGCGGGGGCGAGGGCACTGAAGCTTTCTTT. Translation gives CASVRGGEGTEAFF. Together with reference TRBV19 and TRBJ1-1, the CDR3 gives the full variable domain: DGGITQSPKYLFRKEGQNVTLSCEQNLNHDAMYWYRQDPGQGLRLIYYSQIVNDFQKGDIAEGYSVSREKKESFPLTVTSAQKNPTAFYLCASVRGGEGTEAFFGQGTRLTVV.

This clone was seen a handful of times. The V gene is TRBV6-1, the J gene TRBJ2-1, with D possibly TRBD2 on 5 matching bases. There are 16 residues in the CDR3. Germline CDR1 reads MNHNS; CDR2 reads SASEGT. Trimming took off 5 bases at V and 0 bases at J, with 14 bases between the two ends. The CDR3 sequence: CASSREGLSSYNEQFF. CDR3 nucleotide sequence: TGTGCCAGCAGTCGCGAGGGCCTAAGCTCCTACAATGAGCAGTTCTTC.

This clone has only a few counts. The chain carries TRBV6-2 or TRBV6-3 and TRBJ2-5, with 7 positions matching TRBD2. Germline loops: CDR1 MNHEY, CDR2 SVGEGT. This CDR3 region has 15 residues. V gave up 0 bases and J gave up 1 base; unmatched junction bases: 2. The CDR3 here is CASSYSGGIQETQYF. CDR3 sequence (DNA): TGTGCCAGCAGTTACTCGGGGGGGATCCAAGAGACCCAGTACTTC.

The chain uses TRBV30 and TRBJ2-3; 11 bases agree with TRBD2. Germline CDR1 reads GTSNPN; CDR2 reads SVGIG (reference sequence). Trimming at V came to 4 bases and at J to 7 bases, leaving 1 base not matched to a gene. CDR3 length: 12 amino acids. The CDR3 coding sequence is TGTGCCTGGACTAGCGGGAGGTATACGCAGTATTTT. Its protein is CAWTSGRYTQYF.

This clone is medium-sized (0.01 to 0.1%) by share. The CDR3 here is CASSPNRLREQYF. CDR3 in DNA: TGTGCCAGCAGTCCAAACAGGTTACGCGAGCAGTACTTC. J is TRBJ2-7 and V is TRBV27; the D gene is possibly TRBD1 (5 bases). The V end lost 5 bases, the J end lost 6 bases, and 14 bases lay between the germline ends. Germline V gene sequence: CDR1 MNHEY, CDR2 SMNVEV (reference sequence). This CDR3 has 13 residues.

This clone was recorded at least ten times. This chain uses TRBV6-5 with TRBJ1-1; a weak D match, TRBD1 (6 bases). Germline V gives CDR1 MNHEY, CDR2 SVGAGI. The length of the CDR3 is 13 residues. Trimming pared 2 bases from V and 4 bases from J, leaving 8 bases between. The CDR3 DNA reads TGTGCCAGCAGTTACCAGGGGAGCACTGAAGCTTTCTTT. Residues: CASSYQGSTEAFF.

In its sample, this clone was seen many times. The V and J genes are TRBV7-3 and TRBJ2-3; D is uncertain. Germline V gives CDR1 SGHTA, CDR2 FQGTGA. CDR3 length: 13 residues. V lost 5 bases and J 4 bases, leaving 10 bases between the germline ends. CDR3 sequence reads: CASSRRTADTQYF. CDR3 coding DNA: TGTGCCAGCAGCCGTCGAACCGCAGATACGCAGTATTTT.

This clone came up many times. The chain links TRBV5-1 to TRBJ2-5; 9 bases line up with TRBD1. V was clipped by 4 bases and J by 4 bases; unmatched bases: 11. The germline gives CDR1 SGHRS, CDR2 YFSETQ. The CDR3 sequence is 16 residues long. Here the CDR3 reads CASSAGQGGGRETQYF. CDR3 DNA sequence: TGCGCCAGCAGCGCGGGACAGGGAGGTGGGAGAGAGACCCAGTACTTC.

This clone was picked up a small number of times. Without the conserved terminal phenylalanine or tryptophan, this CDR3 likely stems from a read error. CDR3 region: CASSLSYSSTEAFL. DNA for the CDR3: TGCGCCAGCAGCTTATCCTATTCGAGCACTGAAGCTTTCCTT. This chain uses TRBV5-1 with TRBJ1-1; D is unclear. The CDR3 has 14 amino acids. Germline V gene lookup returns CDR1 SGHRS and CDR2 YFSETQ. The V and J ends lost 2 bases and 4 bases respectively, with 12 bases between them.

V and J are TRBV9 and TRBJ1-2, with D possibly TRBD1 on 6 matching bases. This CDR3 region has 14 residues. From germline, CDR1 is SGDLS and CDR2 YYNGEE. Trimming cost V 4 bases and J 5 bases, with 15 bases left between them. The DNA for the CDR3 is TGTGCCAGCAGCTCCACGACAGGTCTTTATGGCTACACCTTC. Protein product: CASSSTTGLYGYTF.

The chain is built from TRBV5-1 and TRBJ2-5; TRBD1 matches at 11 bases. V was clipped by 4 bases and J by 6 bases; unmatched bases: 8. The CDR3 loop spans 15 amino acids. Germline CDR1 reads SGHRS; CDR2 reads YFSETQ. The CDR3 region is CASSDTGTGGKTQYF. DNA of the CDR3: TGCGCCAGCAGCGACACCGGGACAGGGGGAAAGACCCAGTACTTC.

The chain is built from TRBV30 and TRBJ2-2; either TRBD1 or TRBD2 may supply D (5 bases each). In germline, CDR1 is GTSNPN, CDR2 SVGIG (reference sequence). This CDR3 is built from 15 residues. With 0 bases removed from V and 5 bases from J, the gap between germline ends came to 13 bases. The CDR3 DNA is TGTGCCTGGAGTGTCCACAGGACGGGAACCGGGGAGCTGTTTTTT. Protein sequence: CAWSVHRTGTGELFF.

This clone was seen a handful of times. This chain joins TRBV6-1 and TRBJ2-7; maybe TRBD1 (5 bases). Trimming pared 10 bases from V and 2 bases from J, leaving 18 bases between. Germline V lookup: CDR1 MNHNS, CDR2 SASEGT. The CDR3 contains 14 residues. CDR3 sequence reads: CATRHRQKTYEQYF. For the CDR3, the DNA is TGTGCCACCCGACATAGACAGAAGACCTACGAGCAGTACTTC.